This TCR beta chain was sequenced during a study of blood T cell repertoires in COVID-19. About the study: The United States, Italy and Spain supplied acute and convalescent COVID-19 samples. PBMCs, B-cell-depleted T cells, or T cells provided the cDNA or gDNA that made up the material.

Original processing notes: Reference gene primers were amplified, and this amplification served to estimate nucleated cell counts. Using immunoSEQ multiplex PCR, the repertoire was profiled, and TCRdb retains in-frame clones only, with some absent. For V, J and clone size, that table is used; D and trimming come from the DNA. This repertoire shows 90,000 or so clones, 85% found once; its top ten account for approximately 3.9%. With 4 bases clipped from V and 5 bases from J, the junction kept 8 bases outside the gene matches. The CDR3 totals 15 residues. The V gene's germline CDR1 is SEHNR and CDR2 FQNEAQ (reference sequence).

The source of this sequence is a man aged 55 to 70 with acute or convalescent COVID-19. Sequencing was done on a sample of peripheral blood. V gene TRBV7-9 combines with J gene TRBJ2-7, with TRBD2 matching over 10 bases. The DNA for the CDR3 is TGTGCCAGCAGCTCCCTAGCGGGAGAATCAGACGAGCAGTACTTC. Translated: CASSSLAGESDEQYF.